Below are 13 T cell receptor beta chains sequenced from a single sample in a study of shared clonotypes between healthy human individuals. The repertoire was sequenced with immunoSEQ multiplex PCR; TCRdb's copy has only in-frame clones and lacks some. The sample contains fewer than 130,000 clones, around 71% of which appear only once. The sample was memory CD8+ T cells sorted from blood. Indicated subset: CD45RO+ cells pooled with CCR7-negative TemRA cells. The receptors here all came from a woman aged 25 to 45 in good health.

This clone occurred once. V usage is TRBV7-6 and J usage is TRBJ2-7, with 7 nucleotides matching TRBD1. The junction had 7 bases not matched to a gene; V was cut back by 5 bases and J by 3 bases. Germline-derived CDR1 and CDR2 are SGHVS and FNYEAQ. The CDR3 has 14 residues. The CDR3 reads CASSPGQASYEQYF. In DNA form, the CDR3 reads TGTGCCAGCAGCCCAGGACAGGCCAGCTACGAGCAGTACTTC.

V usage is TRBV25-1 and J usage is TRBJ1-4; 7 bases are a match to TRBD1. The V gene end was trimmed by 7 bases and the J gene end by 11 bases; junction bases not matched to a gene: 10. The CDR3 has 13 residues. The V gene's germline CDR1 is MGHDK and CDR2 SYGVNS. Here the CDR3 reads CASTQRDSWKLFF. The CDR3 DNA reads as TGTGCCAGCACGCAGCGGGACAGCTGGAAACTGTTTTTT. The full variable domain, in which reference TRBV25-1 and TRBJ1-4 provide the parts outside the CDR3, is EADIYQTPRYLVIGTGKKITLECSQTMGHDKMYWYQQDPGMELHLIHYSYGVNSTEKGDLSSESTVSRIRTEHFPLTLESARPSHTSQYLCASTQRDSWKLFFGSGTQLSVL.

The CDR3 sequence is CASSFRVGPRYNEQFF. The DNA for the CDR3 is TGTGCCAGCAGTTTTCGAGTGGGACCCCGTTACAATGAGCAGTTCTTC. The chain links TRBV28 to TRBJ2-1; the D gene could be TRBD1 or TRBD2 (5 bases each). CDR3 length: 16 residues. In germline, CDR1 is MDHEN, CDR2 SYDVKM. Deletions cut 3 bases from V and 4 bases from J, with 16 bases between.

At least ten counts were recorded for this clone. The V and J genes are TRBV5-4 and TRBJ2-1; D is perhaps TRBD1 or TRBD2 (5 bases each). The CDR3 has 12 amino acids. V lost 5 bases, J lost 7 bases, and 10 bases lay in between. The germline V gene encodes CDR1 SGHNT and CDR2 YYREEE (reference sequence). For the CDR3, the DNA is TGTGCCAGCAGTGGGACCCGAAATGAGCAGTTCTTC. Amino acid sequence: CASSGTRNEQFF.

The chain couples TRBV7-9 to TRBJ1-1; no reliable D call. CDR1 SEHNR and CDR2 FQNEAQ come from the germline V gene (reference sequence). The length of the CDR3 is 12 residues. The V end was cut by 2 bases, the J end by 4 bases, with 5 bases between. The CDR3 loop is CASSLSGTEAFF. The CDR3 region has the DNA TGTGCCAGCAGCTTATCGGGCACTGAAGCTTTCTTT.

V and J are TRBV25-1 and TRBJ2-3, with TRBD2 as a possible D gene (5 bases). The CDR3 runs to 15 residues. V was clipped by 3 bases and J by 2 bases, with 12 bases between them. Germline CDR1 MGHDK, CDR2 SYGVNS. CDR3 sequence reads: CASSDSDSNTDTQYF. In nucleotides, the CDR3 is TGTGCCAGCAGTGATAGCGATTCAAACACAGATACGCAGTATTTT.

The rearrangement links TRBV29-1 to TRBJ2-7, with 11 bases fitting TRBD1. The CDR3 is made up of 13 amino acids. The germline gives CDR1 SQVTM, CDR2 ANQGSEA. The trim removed 3 bases at V and 2 bases at J, leaving 0 bases unmatched. The CDR3 sequence: CSVEGQGAYEQYF. CDR3 nucleotide sequence: TGCAGCGTTGAGGGACAGGGGGCCTACGAGCAGTACTTC.

In its sample, this clone was seen many times. The V call is TRBV10-1, the J call TRBJ1-2, with D perhaps matching TRBD1 (6 bases). Germline V gene sequence: CDR1 WNHNN, CDR2 SYGVQD (reference sequence). The CDR3 spans 13 residues. V was pared by 4 bases and J by 4 bases, with 10 bases between. The CDR3 DNA is TGCGCCAGCAGTGCACAGGGACCCTATGGCTACACCTTC. This translates into CASSAQGPYGYTF.

DNA for the CDR3: TGTGCCAGCAGCTTGGCGGGGGGGCCCCAAGAGACCCAGTACTTC. Translation gives CASSLAGGPQETQYF. This chain joins TRBV5-6 and TRBJ2-5; 8 positions agree with TRBD2. Germline-derived CDR1 and CDR2 are SGHDT and YYEEEE. The V and J ends lost 0 bases and 1 base, in that order; junction bases with no gene match: 2. This CDR3 contains 15 residues.

The chain combines TRBV7-9 with TRBJ2-5, with 10 bases aligning to TRBD1. Germline V gives CDR1 SEHNR, CDR2 FQNEAQ (reference sequence). V shed 5 bases, J shed 3 bases, and the junction held 15 bases outside the gene matches. The length of the CDR3 is 18 residues. The CDR3 DNA reads as TGTGCCAGCAGCCGTGGGACAGGGGCGATTATAAACAAAGAGACCCAGTACTTC. This codes for CASSRGTGAIINKETQYF.

The chain combines TRBV10-3 with TRBJ2-2; perhaps TRBD2 as D (6 bases). With 6 bases removed from V and 7 bases from J, the gap between germline ends came to 15 bases. Germline assignment: CDR1 ENHRY and CDR2 SYGVKD. The CDR3 covers 14 residues. The CDR3 reads CAIRRDEADGELFF. As DNA, the CDR3 is TGTGCCATCAGGCGGGACGAAGCGGACGGGGAGCTGTTTTTT.

To note about this clone: The DNA is omitted, as the CDR3 cannot be located on it reliably, and the CDR3 follows TCRdb's listing. The rearrangement joins TRBV28 to TRBJ1-2. Germline V lookup: CDR1 MDHEN, CDR2 SYDVKM. From its first to its last residue, the CDR3 has 14 amino acids. The CDR3 here is CASSFGAGSYGYTF.

Many counts were recorded for this clone. The chain combines TRBV10-3 with TRBJ2-2; 8 nucleotides match TRBD2. This CDR3 contains 21 residues. In germline, CDR1 is ENHRY, CDR2 SYGVKD. V dropped 0 bases and J dropped 5; count of bases not matched to a gene: 20. The CDR3 DNA follows: TGTGCCATCAGTGAGTCGGAATTGGGTTATAGCGCGGGAGGAGATACCGGGGAGCTGTTTTTT. This encodes CAISESELGYSAGGDTGELFF.